A selection of T cell receptor beta chains follows, all from one sample in a study of shared clonotypes between healthy human individuals. Profiling relied on immunoSEQ multiplex PCR, and the TCRdb table lists in-frame clones only, not all of them. The sample has some 2,000,000 clones; roughly 94% are singletons. What was sequenced was naive CD8+ T cells sorted from blood. Every receptor here comes from a man aged 18 to 29 in good health. Each CDR3 is given with its conserved first and last residue. D genes are given only for firm matches. Clone size appears in some rows only: once, few, many, or a class for an expanded clone.

j_call | clone_size | d_call | v_call | cdr3_nt | cdr3_aa
TRBJ2-3 | - | TRBD2 | TRBV13 | TGTGCCAGCAGCGCGACTAGCGGGGGGGCCACTGATACGCAGTATTTT | CASSATSGGATDTQYF
TRBJ2-5 | - | - | TRBV28 | TGTGCCAGCAGTTCCCTTAGACTAGACTCGAACTTC | CASSSLRLDSNF
TRBJ2-1 | - | - | TRBV10-3 | TGTGCCACCCGACTCGTGTCGGGTGAGCAGTTCTTC | CATRLVSGEQFF
TRBJ1-5 | - | - | TRBV27 | TGTGCCAGCAGTAAAGTCGGGAAGCATAGCAATCAGCCCCAGCATTTT | CASSKVGKHSNQPQHF
TRBJ2-7 | once | TRBD1 | TRBV9 | TGTGCCAGCAGTGCCGGGGGGACAGGGCACTACGAGCAGTACTTC | CASSAGGTGHYEQYF
TRBJ2-1 | - | TRBD2 | TRBV27 | TGTGCCAGCAGTTTAGTTCGGGGCGGGGGAACCGTCAATGAGCAGTTCTTC | CASSLVRGGGTVNEQFF
TRBJ1-6 | once | - | TRBV4-1 | TGCGCCAGCAGCCAAGAAAGATCGACAGATAACTTCCCCCTCCACTTT | CASSQERSTDNFPLHF
TRBJ2-2 | - | TRBD1 | TRBV12-5 | TGTGCTAGTGGCCCTGGGACAGGGGGATCGACCGGGGAGCTGTTTTTT | CASGPGTGGSTGELFF
TRBJ1-4 | - | - | TRBV5-6 | TGTGCCAGCAGCTGGGTAATGGCTTCGGAAAAACTGTTTTTT | CASSWVMASEKLFF
TRBJ2-5 | - | - | TRBV5-1 | TGCGCCAGCAGCCCCGGGACTGGTGCAGAGACCCAGTACTTC | CASSPGTGAETQYF
TRBJ2-1 | - | - | TRBV13 | TGTGCCAGCAGCTTCAGGGGGGCGTACACGGGCAATGAGCAGTTCTTC | CASSFRGAYTGNEQFF